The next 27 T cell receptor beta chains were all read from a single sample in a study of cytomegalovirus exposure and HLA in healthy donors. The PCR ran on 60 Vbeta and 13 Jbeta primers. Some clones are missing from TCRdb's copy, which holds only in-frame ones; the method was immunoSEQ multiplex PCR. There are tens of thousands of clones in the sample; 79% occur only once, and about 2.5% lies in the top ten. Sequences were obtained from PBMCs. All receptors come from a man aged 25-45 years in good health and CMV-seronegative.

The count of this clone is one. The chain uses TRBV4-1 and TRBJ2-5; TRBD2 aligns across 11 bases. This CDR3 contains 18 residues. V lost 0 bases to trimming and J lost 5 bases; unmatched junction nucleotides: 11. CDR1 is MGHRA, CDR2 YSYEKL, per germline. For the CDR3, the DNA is TGCGCCAGCAGCCAAGATACAGGGCTAGCGGGGGGCCAGGAGACCCAGTACTTC. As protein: CASSQDTGLAGGQETQYF.

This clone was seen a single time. CDR3 region: CASSLEVAGASNEQFF. The CDR3 bases are TGTGCCAGCAGCTTAGAGGTAGCGGGGGCCTCAAATGAGCAGTTCTTC. The rearrangement joins TRBV11-2 to TRBJ2-1; 9 nucleotides line up with TRBD2. CDR1 and CDR2 from the germline V gene are SGHAT and FQNNGV. This CDR3 is 16 amino acids long. With V trimmed by 0 bases and J by 7 bases, 7 bases remained unmatched. The full variable domain, with the rest looked up from reference TRBV11-2 and TRBJ2-1, is EAGVAQSPRYKIIEKRQSVAFWCNPISGHATLYWYQQILGQGPKLLIQFQNNGVVDDSQLPKDRFSAERLKGVDSTLKIQPAKLEDSAVYLCASSLEVAGASNEQFFGPGTRLTVL.

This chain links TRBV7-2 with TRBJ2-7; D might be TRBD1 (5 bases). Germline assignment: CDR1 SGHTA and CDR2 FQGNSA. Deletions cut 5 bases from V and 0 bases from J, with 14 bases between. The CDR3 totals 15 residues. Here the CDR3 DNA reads TGTGCCAGCAGCCATGACAGACCCAGCTCCTACGAGCAGTACTTC. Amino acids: CASSHDRPSSYEQYF.

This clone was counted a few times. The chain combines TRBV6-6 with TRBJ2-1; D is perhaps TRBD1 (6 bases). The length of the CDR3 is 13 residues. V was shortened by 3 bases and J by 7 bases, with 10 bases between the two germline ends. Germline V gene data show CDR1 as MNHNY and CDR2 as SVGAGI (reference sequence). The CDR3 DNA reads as TGTGCCAGCAGTTATGGACAGATTAATGAGCAGTTCTTC. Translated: CASSYGQINEQFF.

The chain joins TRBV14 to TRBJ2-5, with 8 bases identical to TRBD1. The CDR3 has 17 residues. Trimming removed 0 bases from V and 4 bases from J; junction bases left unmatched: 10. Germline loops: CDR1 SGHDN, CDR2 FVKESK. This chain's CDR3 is CASSQDNRQGAGETQYF. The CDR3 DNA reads TGTGCCAGCAGCCAAGATAACCGGCAGGGGGCTGGAGAGACCCAGTACTTC.

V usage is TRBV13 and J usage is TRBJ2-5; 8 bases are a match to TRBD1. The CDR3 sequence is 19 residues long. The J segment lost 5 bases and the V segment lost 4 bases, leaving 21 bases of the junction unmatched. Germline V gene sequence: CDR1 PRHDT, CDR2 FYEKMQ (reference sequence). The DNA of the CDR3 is TGTGCCAGCAGCTCTCGTCGAGCTAGGAGGACAGGGTTATTGGAGACCCAGTACTTC. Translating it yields CASSSRRARRTGLLETQYF.

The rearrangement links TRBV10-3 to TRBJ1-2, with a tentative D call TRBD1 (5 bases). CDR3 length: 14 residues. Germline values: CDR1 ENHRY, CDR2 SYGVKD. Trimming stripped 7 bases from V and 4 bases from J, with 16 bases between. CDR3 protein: CAINHNTGTYGYTF. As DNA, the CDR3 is TGTGCCATCAACCACAATACAGGAACCTATGGCTACACCTTC.

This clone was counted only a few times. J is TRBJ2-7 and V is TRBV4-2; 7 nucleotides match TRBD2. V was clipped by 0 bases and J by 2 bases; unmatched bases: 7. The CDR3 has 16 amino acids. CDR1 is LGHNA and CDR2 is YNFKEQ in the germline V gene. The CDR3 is CASSQEGSGVPYEQYF. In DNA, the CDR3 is TGTGCCAGCAGCCAAGAAGGGAGCGGGGTACCCTACGAGCAGTACTTC.

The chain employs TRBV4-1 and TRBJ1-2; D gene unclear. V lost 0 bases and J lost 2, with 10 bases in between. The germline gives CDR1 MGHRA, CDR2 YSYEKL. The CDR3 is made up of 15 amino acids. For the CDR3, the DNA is TGCGCCAGCAGCCAAGATCCGGGGTCGAACTATGGCTACACCTTC. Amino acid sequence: CASSQDPGSNYGYTF.

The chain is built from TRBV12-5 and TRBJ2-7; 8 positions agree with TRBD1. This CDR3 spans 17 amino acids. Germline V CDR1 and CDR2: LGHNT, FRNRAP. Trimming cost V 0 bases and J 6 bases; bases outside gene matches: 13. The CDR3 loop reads CASGLVKQTGASAEQYF. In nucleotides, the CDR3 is TGTGCTAGTGGTTTGGTCAAACAGACAGGGGCATCCGCCGAGCAGTACTTC.

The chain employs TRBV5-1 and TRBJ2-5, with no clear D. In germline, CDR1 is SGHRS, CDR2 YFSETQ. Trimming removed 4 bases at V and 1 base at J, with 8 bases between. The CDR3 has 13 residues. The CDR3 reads CASSLRFQETQYF. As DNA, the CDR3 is TGCGCCAGCAGCCTGAGATTCCAAGAGACCCAGTACTTC.

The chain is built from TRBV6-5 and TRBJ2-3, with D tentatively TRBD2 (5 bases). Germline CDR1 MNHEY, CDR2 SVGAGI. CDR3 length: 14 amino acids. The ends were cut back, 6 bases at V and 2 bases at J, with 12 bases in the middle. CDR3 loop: CASRKGDITDTQYF. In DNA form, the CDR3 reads TGTGCCAGCAGAAAGGGAGATATCACAGATACGCAGTATTTT.

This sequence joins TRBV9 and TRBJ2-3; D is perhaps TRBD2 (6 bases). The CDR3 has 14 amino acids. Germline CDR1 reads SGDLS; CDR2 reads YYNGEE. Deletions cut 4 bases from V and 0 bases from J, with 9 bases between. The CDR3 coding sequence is TGTGCCAGCAGCTGGAGCGGGAGCACAGATACGCAGTATTTT. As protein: CASSWSGSTDTQYF.

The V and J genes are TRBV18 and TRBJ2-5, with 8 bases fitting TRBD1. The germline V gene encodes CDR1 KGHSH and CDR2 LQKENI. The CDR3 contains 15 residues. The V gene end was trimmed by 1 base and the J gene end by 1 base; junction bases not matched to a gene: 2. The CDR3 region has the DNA TGTGCCAGCTCACCACGGACAGGGACCCAAGAGACCCAGTACTTC. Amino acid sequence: CASSPRTGTQETQYF.

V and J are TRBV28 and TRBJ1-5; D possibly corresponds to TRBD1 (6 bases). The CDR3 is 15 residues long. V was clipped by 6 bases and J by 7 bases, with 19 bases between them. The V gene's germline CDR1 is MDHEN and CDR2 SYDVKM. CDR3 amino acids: CASRTGGGVIQPQHF. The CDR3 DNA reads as TGTGCCAGCAGGACGGGAGGGGGAGTTATACAGCCCCAGCATTTT.

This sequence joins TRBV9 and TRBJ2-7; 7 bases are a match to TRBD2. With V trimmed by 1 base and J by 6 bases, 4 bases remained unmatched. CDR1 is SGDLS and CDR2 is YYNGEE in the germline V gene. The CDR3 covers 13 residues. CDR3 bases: TGTGCCAGCAGCGTAAATTCGGGGGGCGAGCAGTACTTC. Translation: CASSVNSGGEQYF. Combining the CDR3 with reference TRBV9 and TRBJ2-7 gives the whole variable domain DSGVTQTPKHLITATGQRVTLRCSPRSGDLSVYWYQQSLDQGLQFLIQYYNGEERAKGNILERFSAQQFPDLHSELNLSSLELGDSALYFCASSVNSGGEQYFGPGTRLTVT.

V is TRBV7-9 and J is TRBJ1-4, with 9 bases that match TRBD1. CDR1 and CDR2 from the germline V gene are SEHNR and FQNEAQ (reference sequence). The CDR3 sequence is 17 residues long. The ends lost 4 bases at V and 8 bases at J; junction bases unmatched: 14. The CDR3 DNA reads TGTGCCAGCAGCTCAGACTCCGGGACAGGGATTGAGGAAAAACTGTTTTTT. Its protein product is CASSSDSGTGIEEKLFF.

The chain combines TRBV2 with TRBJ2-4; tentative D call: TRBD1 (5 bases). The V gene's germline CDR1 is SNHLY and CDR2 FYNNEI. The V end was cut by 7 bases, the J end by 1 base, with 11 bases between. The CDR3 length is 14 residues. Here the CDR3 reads CASNERQAKNIQYF. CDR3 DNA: TGTGCCAGCAATGAGCGACAGGCCAAAAACATTCAGTACTTC.

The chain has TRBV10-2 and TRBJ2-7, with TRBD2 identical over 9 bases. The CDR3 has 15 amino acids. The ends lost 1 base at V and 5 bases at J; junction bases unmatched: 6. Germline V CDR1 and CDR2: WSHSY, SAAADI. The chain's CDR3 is CASSEWVAGENEQYF. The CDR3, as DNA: TGCGCCAGCAGTGAGTGGGTAGCGGGAGAGAACGAGCAGTACTTC.

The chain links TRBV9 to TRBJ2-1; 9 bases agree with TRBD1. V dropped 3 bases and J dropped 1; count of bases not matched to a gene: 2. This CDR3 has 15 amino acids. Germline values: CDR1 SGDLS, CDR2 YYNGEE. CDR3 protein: CASSEGQGSYNEQFF. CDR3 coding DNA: TGTGCCAGCAGCGAGGGACAGGGTTCCTACAATGAGCAGTTCTTC.

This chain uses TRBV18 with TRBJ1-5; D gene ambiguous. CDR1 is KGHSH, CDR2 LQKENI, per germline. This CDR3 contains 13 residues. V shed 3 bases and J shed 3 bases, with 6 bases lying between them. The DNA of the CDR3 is TGTGCCAGCTCACCTGTCTCCAATCAGCCCCAGCATTTT. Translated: CASSPVSNQPQHF.

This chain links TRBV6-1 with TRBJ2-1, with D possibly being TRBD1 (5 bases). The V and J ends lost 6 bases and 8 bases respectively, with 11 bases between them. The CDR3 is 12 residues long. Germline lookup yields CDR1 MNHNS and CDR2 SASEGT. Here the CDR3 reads CASRDQGDEQFF. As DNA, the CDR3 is TGTGCCAGCAGAGACCAGGGCGATGAGCAGTTCTTC.

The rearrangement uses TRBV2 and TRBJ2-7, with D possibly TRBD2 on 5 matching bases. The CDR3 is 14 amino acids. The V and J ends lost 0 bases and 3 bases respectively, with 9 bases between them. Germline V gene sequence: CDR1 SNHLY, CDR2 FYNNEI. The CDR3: CASSEAHRGYEQYF. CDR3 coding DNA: TGTGCCAGCAGTGAAGCGCATCGGGGCTACGAGCAGTACTTC.

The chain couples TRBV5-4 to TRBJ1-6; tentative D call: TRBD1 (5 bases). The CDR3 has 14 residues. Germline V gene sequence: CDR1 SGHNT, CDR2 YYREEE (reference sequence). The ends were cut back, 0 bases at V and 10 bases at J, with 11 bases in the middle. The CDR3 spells CASSLEKGISPLHF. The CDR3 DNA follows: TGTGCCAGCAGCTTGGAGAAGGGGATCTCACCCCTCCACTTT.

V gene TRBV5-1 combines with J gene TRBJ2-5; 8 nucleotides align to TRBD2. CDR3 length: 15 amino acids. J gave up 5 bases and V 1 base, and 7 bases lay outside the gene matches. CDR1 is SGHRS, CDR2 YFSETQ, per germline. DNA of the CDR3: TGCGCCAGCAGCTTGAAGCGGGGGTCCCGGGAGACCCAGTACTTC. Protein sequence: CASSLKRGSRETQYF.

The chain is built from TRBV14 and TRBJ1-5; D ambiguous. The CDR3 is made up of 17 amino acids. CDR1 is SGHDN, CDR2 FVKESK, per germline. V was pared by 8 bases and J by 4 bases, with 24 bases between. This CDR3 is CASHNPPGSQLNQPQHF. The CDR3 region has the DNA TGTGCCAGCCACAACCCTCCGGGATCCCAGCTGAATCAGCCCCAGCATTTT.

CDR3 sequence: CAISVRGQGDEQYF. Written as DNA, the CDR3 is TGTGCCATCAGTGTACGAGGACAGGGTGACGAGCAGTACTTC. The rearrangement joins TRBV10-3 to TRBJ2-7; 8 nucleotides line up with TRBD1. Germline V gives CDR1 ENHRY, CDR2 SYGVKD. CDR3 length equals 14 residues. Trimming removed 4 bases from V and 5 bases from J; junction bases left unmatched: 7.